These 31 T cell receptor beta chains originate from one sample sequenced in a study of identical twins. MiXCR, run by TCRdb on the 5' RACE reads, gives a single entry per CDR3 protein. The sample shows just under 550,000 distinct CDR3 sequences, 13% to 15% of them seen only once. This sample was shared with a second study, whose subject was yellow fever vaccine responses in identical twins.

Material for sequencing was CD4+ T cells sorted from blood. These TCRs come from a woman between 18 and 30 years old in good health.

This clonotype was seen a few times. This chain connects TRBV12-3 or TRBV12-4 to TRBJ2-7; the D is unclear. V was pared by 5 bases and J by 2 bases, with 13 bases between. CDR3 size: 14 residues. CDR3 sequence (DNA): TGTGCCAGCAGTCCCGAACAGCGTCCCTACGAGCAGTACTTC. Translating gives CASSPEQRPYEQYF.

In its sample, this clonotype was seen many times. The V and J genes are TRBV2 and TRBJ2-3; D gene ambiguous. The germline CDR1 and CDR2 sequences are SNHLY and FYNNEI. CDR3 size: 14 residues. V lost 7 bases and J 0 bases, leaving 11 bases between the germline ends. CDR3: CASTGRASTDTQYF. The CDR3, as DNA: TGTGCCAGCACGGGCAGAGCTAGCACAGATACGCAGTATTTT.

This clonotype was counted only a few times. J is TRBJ2-7 and V is TRBV5-6; unclear D gene. This CDR3 has 14 residues. Trimming took off 4 bases at V and 2 bases at J, with 13 bases between the two ends. Germline V CDR1 and CDR2: SGHDT, YYEEEE. Written as DNA, the CDR3 is TGTGCCAGCAGCCCTCTGGGCGGAGCCTACGAGCAGTACTTC. Translating it yields CASSPLGGAYEQYF.

This clonotype was recorded a few times. The rearrangement uses TRBV25-1 and TRBJ2-2; 9 bases are a match to TRBD1. The CDR3 contains 16 residues. Unmatched junction bases numbered 9, after V lost 3 bases and J lost 7 bases. CDR1 is MGHDK and CDR2 is SYGVNS in the germline V gene. The CDR3 is CASSDWDRVKGGELFF. The CDR3 DNA sequence: TGTGCCAGCAGTGATTGGGACAGGGTGAAAGGCGGGGAGCTGTTTTTT.

The gene calls are TRBV12-3 or TRBV12-4 and TRBJ2-1, with TRBD2 matching over 10 bases. The CDR3 covers 15 residues. V was pared by 7 bases and J by 3 bases, with 6 bases of the junction left unmatched. The CDR3 reads CASTLTSGDYNEQFF. The CDR3, as DNA: TGTGCCAGCACCCTTACTAGCGGGGACTACAATGAGCAGTTCTTC.

The V gene is TRBV15, the J gene TRBJ2-7; no definite D call. V was cut by 3 bases and J by 4 bases, with 7 bases left in between. Germline CDR1 LNHNV, CDR2 YYDKDF (reference sequence). The CDR3 has 12 amino acids. CDR3 residues: CATSRSHYEQYV. The CDR3 DNA reads TGTGCCACCAGCAGGTCCCATTACGAGCAGTACGTC.

The chain combines TRBV7-9 with TRBJ2-5; no clear D. The germline gives CDR1 SEHNR, CDR2 FQNEAQ (reference sequence). CDR3 length: 14 residues. The V end was cut by 2 bases, the J end by 2 bases, with 9 bases between. The chain's CDR3 is CASSLPGDQETQYF. The CDR3 nucleotides are TGTGCCAGCAGCTTACCCGGAGATCAAGAGACCCAGTACTTC.

The genes are TRBV5-1 and TRBJ2-2; 13 nucleotides agree with TRBD2. Trimming removed 4 bases from V and 5 bases from J; junction bases left unmatched: 2. Germline CDR1 SGHRS, CDR2 YFSETQ. The CDR3 extends over 15 amino acids. The DNA of the CDR3 is TGCGCCAGCAGCCGGACTAGCGGGAGAACCGGGGAGCTGTTTTTT. Translated, it gives CASSRTSGRTGELFF.

J is TRBJ2-7 and V is TRBV2, with D possibly TRBD2 on 6 matching bases. Deletions cut 6 bases from V and 0 bases from J, with 15 bases between. The CDR3 totals 15 residues. Germline CDR1 is SNHLY and CDR2 is FYNNEI. The CDR3, as DNA: TGTGCCAGCAGGGGTCTCGGGAGTACCTCCTACGAGCAGTACTTC. Translated: CASRGLGSTSYEQYF.

The chain links TRBV16 to TRBJ1-5, with a possible D match to TRBD1 (6 bases). The V gene's germline CDR1 is KGHSY and CDR2 FQNENV. V lost 5 bases and J lost 2, with 19 bases in between. The CDR3 has 17 amino acids. The CDR3 here is CASSSTGGRLGNQPQHF. In nucleotides, the CDR3 is TGTGCCAGCAGCAGTACGGGGGGGCGCTTAGGCAATCAGCCCCAGCATTTT.

The V call is TRBV19, the J call TRBJ2-2; 8 nucleotides agree with TRBD1. CDR3 length equals 17 residues. Losses at the gene ends were 7 bases for V and 2 bases for J; bases not matched to a gene: 12. Per the germline V gene, CDR1 is LNHDA and CDR2 is SQIVND (reference sequence). This CDR3 is CASIPTRGRGNTGELFF. The CDR3 bases are TGTGCCAGTATCCCAACCAGGGGGCGCGGTAACACCGGGGAGCTGTTTTTT.

The chain uses TRBV28 and TRBJ2-7, with 7 bases that match TRBD1. Per the germline V gene, CDR1 is MDHEN and CDR2 is SYDVKM. V trimming: 0 bases; J trimming: 1 base; junction bases outside the gene matches: 9. This CDR3 is 17 amino acids long. The chain's CDR3 is CASSLWGQRGSSYEQYF. Written as DNA, the CDR3 is TGTGCCAGCAGTTTATGGGGACAGAGAGGGTCTTCCTACGAGCAGTACTTC. Looking up the rest from reference TRBV28 and TRBJ2-7 gives the full variable domain: DVKVTQSSRYLVKRTGEKVFLECVQDMDHENMFWYRQDPGLGLRLIYFSYDVKMKEKGDIPEGYSVSREKKERFSLILESASTNQTSMYLCASSLWGQRGSSYEQYFGPGTRLTVT.

This clonotype has more than one count but fewer than ten. The CDR3 protein is CASSSSAAGGNQPQHF. CDR3 coding DNA: TGTGCCAGCAGTTCGTCAGCGGCTGGGGGCAATCAGCCCCAGCATTTT. The chain uses TRBV12-3 or TRBV12-4 and TRBJ1-5; D is unresolved. The V end was cut by 4 bases, the J end by 2 bases, with 15 bases between. The CDR3 runs to 16 residues.

This clonotype was seen a few times. This chain uses TRBV20-1 with TRBJ2-3; 11 bases map to TRBD2. The CDR3 runs 13 residues. Germline assignment: CDR1 DFQATT and CDR2 SNEGSKA (reference sequence). V gave up 4 bases and J gave up 5 bases; unmatched junction bases: 2. The CDR3 region is CSAIGLAGDTQYF. In DNA form, the CDR3 reads TGCAGTGCTATCGGACTAGCGGGAGATACGCAGTATTTT.

In this sample, this clonotype turned up a few times. V gene TRBV4-2 combines with J gene TRBJ2-3; no clear D gene. Germline V gene lookup returns CDR1 LGHNA and CDR2 YNFKEQ. V was cut by 0 bases and J by 4 bases, with 11 bases left in between. The CDR3 is made up of 15 amino acids. CDR3 coding DNA: TGTGCCAGCAGCCAAGACTACGGTGACCCAGATACGCAGTATTTT. This codes for CASSQDYGDPDTQYF.

Only a few counts were recorded for this clonotype. V usage is TRBV12-3 or TRBV12-4 and J usage is TRBJ1-1, with D perhaps matching TRBD1 (5 bases). This CDR3 contains 16 residues. The ends were cut back, 2 bases at V and 1 base at J, with 14 bases in the middle. CDR3 protein: CASSLPAGRANTEAFF. CDR3 nucleotides: TGTGCCAGCAGTTTACCCGCGGGCAGGGCGAACACTGAAGCTTTCTTT.

The chain has TRBV11-2 and TRBJ1-3, with unresolved D. The CDR3 runs 14 residues. CDR1 is SGHAT and CDR2 is FQNNGV in the germline V gene. The germline V and J ends were trimmed by 7 bases and 4 bases, with 14 bases remaining between them. The CDR3 DNA is TGTGCCAGCACCCCGGGCCGGCTCGGAAACACCATATATTTT. It encodes CASTPGRLGNTIYF.

This clonotype was seen more than once but under ten times. V is TRBV7-9 and J is TRBJ2-1, with a tentative D call TRBD2 (6 bases). The CDR3 totals 15 residues. V was clipped by 3 bases and J by 6 bases, with 15 bases between them. Germline V gene sequence: CDR1 SEHNR, CDR2 FQNEAQ (reference sequence). CDR3 sequence (DNA): TGTGCCAGCAGCTTCTTAGCGGTCCCGGTCAATGAGCAGTTCTTC. It translates to CASSFLAVPVNEQFF.

The chain uses TRBV5-6 and TRBJ2-2; tentatively, D is TRBD1 or TRBD2 (5 bases each). The CDR3 is 15 residues long. V lost 4 bases and J 0 bases, leaving 10 bases between the germline ends. Germline CDR1 and CDR2: SGHDT and YYEEEE. In DNA form, the CDR3 reads TGTGCCAGCAGCGGAATGGGACCGAACACCGGGGAGCTGTTTTTT. It specifies CASSGMGPNTGELFF.

The V call is TRBV4-1, the J call TRBJ2-1; either TRBD1 or TRBD2 may supply D (5 bases each). Germline V lookup: CDR1 MGHRA, CDR2 YSYEKL. The CDR3 consists of 18 residues. The V end was cut by 0 bases, the J end by 2 bases, with 17 bases between. CDR3 coding DNA: TGCGCCAGCAGCCAAGAGTTCGGGGCCGCTGGGGCCTACAATGAGCAGTTCTTC. Translated, it gives CASSQEFGAAGAYNEQFF.

In its sample, this clonotype was seen a few times. The chain has TRBV20-1 and TRBJ2-3; the D is unclear. The ends were cut back, 0 bases at V and 10 bases at J, with 8 bases in the middle. The CDR3 covers 11 residues. The V gene's germline CDR1 is DFQATT and CDR2 SNEGSKA (reference sequence). CDR3 sequence reads: CSARDMPAQYF. CDR3 coding DNA: TGCAGTGCTAGAGATATGCCCGCGCAGTATTTT.

The chain has TRBV20-1 and TRBJ2-3; D remains unclear. CDR1 is DFQATT and CDR2 is SNEGSKA in the germline V gene (reference sequence). The CDR3 is made up of 14 amino acids. The ends were cut back, 3 bases at V and 0 bases at J, with 10 bases in the middle. Written as DNA, the CDR3 is TGCAGTGCTAGGATGGTCCCAAGCACAGATACGCAGTATTTT. Protein sequence: CSARMVPSTDTQYF.

This clonotype occurred a few times. The V and J genes are TRBV10-3 and TRBJ2-2; no clear D. The CDR3 sequence is 13 residues long. V lost 9 bases to trimming and J lost 4 bases, with 12 bases between them. Germline-derived CDR1 and CDR2 are ENHRY and SYGVKD. CDR3 DNA: TGTGCCATTGAGACGAGGACCACCGGGGAGCTGTTTTTT. It yields the protein CAIETRTTGELFF.

This clonotype was found many times. This rearrangement joins TRBV5-1 to TRBJ2-1, with 9 bases identical to TRBD2. Per the germline V gene, CDR1 is SGHRS and CDR2 is YFSETQ. J lost 9 bases, V lost 0 bases, and 7 bases had no gene match. The CDR3 covers 15 residues. The CDR3 DNA reads TGCGCCAGCAGCTTGGGGACCTCTAGCGGGACTGAGCAGTTCTTC. As protein: CASSLGTSSGTEQFF.

The chain has TRBV5-1 and TRBJ1-6; D is unclear. The CDR3 sequence is 15 residues long. Trimming removed 3 bases from V and 5 bases from J, with 12 bases in between. Per germline, CDR1 SGHRS and CDR2 YFSETQ. This CDR3 reads CASSSRGEDNSPLHF. CDR3 in DNA: TGCGCCAGCAGCTCTCGCGGGGAGGATAATTCACCCCTCCACTTT.

The chain joins TRBV20-1 to TRBJ1-6, with TRBD1 identical over 8 bases. The CDR3 sequence is 14 residues long. Trimming cost V 1 base and J 6 bases; bases outside gene matches: 2. Germline values: CDR1 DFQATT, CDR2 SNEGSKA (reference sequence). This chain's CDR3 is CSARADRGNSPLHF. The CDR3 DNA sequence: TGCAGTGCTAGAGCCGACAGGGGTAATTCACCCCTCCACTTT.

This clonotype occurred a few times. The CDR3 loop is CAISEPPGGGETQYF. In DNA form, the CDR3 reads TGTGCCATCAGTGAGCCCCCAGGAGGGGGTGAGACCCAGTACTTC. The chain has TRBV10-3 and TRBJ2-5, with D possibly called TRBD1 or TRBD2 (6 bases each). Germline V gene data show CDR1 as ENHRY and CDR2 as SYGVKD. V lost 2 bases, J lost 5 bases, and 15 bases lay in between. This CDR3 contains 15 residues.

This clonotype was counted between two and nine times. V usage is TRBV19 and J usage is TRBJ2-5; D is uncertain. The CDR3 length is 10 residues. V lost 11 bases and J lost 5, with 9 bases in between. CDR1 LNHDA and CDR2 SQIVND come from the germline V gene (reference sequence). For the CDR3, the DNA is TGTGCCGCCGGGTGGGAGACCCAGTACTTC. It is translated as CAAGWETQYF.

This clonotype was counted a few times. The rearrangement joins TRBV9 to TRBJ2-7, with TRBD2 matching 8 bases. After removal of 2 bases from V and 2 bases from J, the junction contained 6 bases not matched to a gene. Germline V gene data show CDR1 as SGDLS and CDR2 as YYNGEE. CDR3 length: 15 amino acids. The CDR3 is CASSVGAGETYEQYF. CDR3 DNA: TGTGCCAGCAGCGTCGGAGCGGGAGAGACCTACGAGCAGTACTTC.

This clonotype was detected only a few times. This chain links TRBV6-5 with TRBJ2-2, with a tentative D call TRBD1 (6 bases). The germline V and J ends were trimmed by 4 bases and 6 bases, with 15 bases remaining between them. The CDR3 length is 15 residues. Germline CDR1 is MNHEY and CDR2 is SVGAGI. For the CDR3, the DNA is TGTGCCAGCAGTTCCGACAGGCGCTCTGCCGGGGAGCTGTTTTTT. As protein: CASSSDRRSAGELFF.

The chain uses TRBV24-1 and TRBJ2-1; D remains unclear. CDR1 and CDR2 (germline): KGHDR, SFDVKD. The length of the CDR3 is 18 residues. V shed 4 bases and J shed 0 bases, with 18 bases lying between them. CDR3 sequence reads: CATSEHPTTVSSYNEQFF. CDR3 nucleotide sequence: TGTGCCACCAGTGAACACCCGACGACTGTCAGCTCCTACAATGAGCAGTTCTTC.